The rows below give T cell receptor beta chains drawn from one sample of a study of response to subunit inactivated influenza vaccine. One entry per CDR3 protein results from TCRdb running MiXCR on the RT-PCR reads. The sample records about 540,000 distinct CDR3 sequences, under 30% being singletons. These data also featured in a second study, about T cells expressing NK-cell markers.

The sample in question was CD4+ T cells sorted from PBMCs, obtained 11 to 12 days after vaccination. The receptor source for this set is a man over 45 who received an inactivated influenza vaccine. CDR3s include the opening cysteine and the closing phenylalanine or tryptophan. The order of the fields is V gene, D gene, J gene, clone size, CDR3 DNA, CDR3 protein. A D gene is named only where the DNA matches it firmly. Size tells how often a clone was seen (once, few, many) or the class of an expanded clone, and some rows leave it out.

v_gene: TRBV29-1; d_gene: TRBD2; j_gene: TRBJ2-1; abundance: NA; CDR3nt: TGCAGCGTCTACCTACTTAGAGCGGGGGTCTCCTACAATGAGCAGTTCTTC; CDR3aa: CSVYLLRAGVSYNEQFF
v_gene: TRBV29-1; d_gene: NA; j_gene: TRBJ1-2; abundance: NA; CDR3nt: TGCAGCGTAACACACCCTGCTAACTATGGCTACACCTTC; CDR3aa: CSVTHPANYGYTF
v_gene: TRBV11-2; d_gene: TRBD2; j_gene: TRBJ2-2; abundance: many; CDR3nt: TGTGCCAGCAGCTTACTAGCGGGGGCCCTCCTGGGTGGCGGGGAGCTGTTTTTT; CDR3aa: CASSLLAGALLGGGELFF
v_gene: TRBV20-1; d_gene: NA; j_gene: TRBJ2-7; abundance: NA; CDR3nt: TGCAGTGCTGGGGTTGTCCGGGCGAGGTTGGGCGAGCAGTACTTC; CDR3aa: CSAGVVRARLGEQYF
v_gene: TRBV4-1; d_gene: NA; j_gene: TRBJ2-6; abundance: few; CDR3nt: TGCGCCAGCCGTTATGTGGGGTACAGCTCTGGGGCCAACGTCCTGACTTTC; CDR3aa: CASRYVGYSSGANVLTF
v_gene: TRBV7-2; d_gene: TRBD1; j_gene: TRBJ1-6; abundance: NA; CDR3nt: TGTGCCAGCAGTACGGGACAGGGGACTTCACCCCTCCACTTT; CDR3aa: CASSTGQGTSPLHF
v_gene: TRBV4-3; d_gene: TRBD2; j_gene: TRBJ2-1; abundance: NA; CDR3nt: TGCGCCAGCGGTAGGGTGGGAGGGCCGAGGTATGAGCAGTTCTTC; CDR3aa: CASGRVGGPRYEQFF
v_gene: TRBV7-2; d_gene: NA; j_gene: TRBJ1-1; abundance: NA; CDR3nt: TGTGCCAGCAGCTTAGGCTCGCGGGGGGTTAGTACTGAAGCTTTCTTT; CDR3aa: CASSLGSRGVSTEAFF
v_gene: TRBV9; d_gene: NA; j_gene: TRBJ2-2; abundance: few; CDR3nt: TGTGCCAGCAGCGTAGTTAGCGGGGAGCTGTTTTTT; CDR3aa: CASSVVSGELFF
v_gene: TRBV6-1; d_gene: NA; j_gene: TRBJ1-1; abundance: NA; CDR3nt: TGTGCCAGCACAAAGGCAGCGAACACTGAAGCTTTCTTT; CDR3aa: CASTKAANTEAFF
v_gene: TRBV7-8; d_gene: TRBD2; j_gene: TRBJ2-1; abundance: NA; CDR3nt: TGTGCCAGCAGCTTACTCGCGGGGGGCACCACCTACAATGAGCAGTTCTTC; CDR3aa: CASSLLAGGTTYNEQFF
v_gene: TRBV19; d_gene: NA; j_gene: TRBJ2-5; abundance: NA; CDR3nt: TGTGCCAGTGCCCCCGGGTCACTCCAAGAGACCCAGTACTTC; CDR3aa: CASAPGSLQETQYF
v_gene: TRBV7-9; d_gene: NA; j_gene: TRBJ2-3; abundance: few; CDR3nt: TGTGCCGCAGTGGACGAGAGGAACCCTAGCACAGATACGCAGTATTTT; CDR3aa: CAAVDERNPSTDTQYF
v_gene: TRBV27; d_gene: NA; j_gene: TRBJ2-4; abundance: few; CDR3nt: TGTGCCAGCAGTTTATCGGGGCAGGGAAAAGGCATTCAGTACTTC; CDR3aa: CASSLSGQGKGIQYF
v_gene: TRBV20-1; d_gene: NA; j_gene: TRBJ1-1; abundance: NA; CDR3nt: TGCAGTGCTAAAATCCCACTCAGGACGGACACTGAAGCTTTCTTT; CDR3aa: CSAKIPLRTDTEAFF
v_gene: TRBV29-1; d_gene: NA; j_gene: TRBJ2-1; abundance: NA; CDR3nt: TGCAGCGTTTCTAGTCAATCCAATGAGCAGTTCTTC; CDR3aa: CSVSSQSNEQFF
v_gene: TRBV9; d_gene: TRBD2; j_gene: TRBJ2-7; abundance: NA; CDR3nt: TGTGCCAGCAGCGTAGGCATAGCGGGAGATGGCGAGCAGTACTTC; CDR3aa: CASSVGIAGDGEQYF
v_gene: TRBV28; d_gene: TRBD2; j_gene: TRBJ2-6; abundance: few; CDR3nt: TGTGCCAGCAGTGGTAGGGAGGGTCTCTCTGGGGCCAACGTCCTGACTTTC; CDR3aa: CASSGREGLSGANVLTF
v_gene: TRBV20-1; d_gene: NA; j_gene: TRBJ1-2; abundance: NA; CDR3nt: TGCAGTGCTAGAGTGGGACCTTATGGCTACACCTTC; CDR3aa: CSARVGPYGYTF
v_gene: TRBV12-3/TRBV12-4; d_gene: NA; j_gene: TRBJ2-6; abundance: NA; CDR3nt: TGTGCCAGCAGTCGAAATACTGGGGCCAACGTCCTGACTTTC; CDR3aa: CASSRNTGANVLTF
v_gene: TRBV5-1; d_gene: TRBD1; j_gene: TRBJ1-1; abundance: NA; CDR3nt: TGCGCCAGCAGCTACTACAGGGGGAACACTGAAGCTTTCTTT; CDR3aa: CASSYYRGNTEAFF